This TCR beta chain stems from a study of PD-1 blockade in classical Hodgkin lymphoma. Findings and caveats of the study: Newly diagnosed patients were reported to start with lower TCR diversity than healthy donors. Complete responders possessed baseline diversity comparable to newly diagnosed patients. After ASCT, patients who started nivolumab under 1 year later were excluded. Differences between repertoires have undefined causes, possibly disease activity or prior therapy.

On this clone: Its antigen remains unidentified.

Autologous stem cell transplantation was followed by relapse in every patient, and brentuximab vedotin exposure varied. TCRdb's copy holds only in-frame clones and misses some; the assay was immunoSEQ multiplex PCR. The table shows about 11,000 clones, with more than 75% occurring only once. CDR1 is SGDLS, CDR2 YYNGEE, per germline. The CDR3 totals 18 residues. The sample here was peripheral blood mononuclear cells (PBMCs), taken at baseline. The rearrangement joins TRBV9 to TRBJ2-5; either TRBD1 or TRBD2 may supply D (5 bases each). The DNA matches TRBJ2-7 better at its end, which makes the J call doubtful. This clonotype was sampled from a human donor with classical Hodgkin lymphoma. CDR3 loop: CASSVAFGTAAGSYEQYF. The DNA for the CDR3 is TGTGCCAGCAGCGTAGCCTTTGGGACCGCGGCCGGCTCCTACGAGCAGTACTTC.